The clone carrying this T cell receptor (beta chain) has at least ten counts. This sample was included in a study of CD8 T cells in ankylosing spondylitis. TCRdb independently ran MiXCR on the 5' RACE reads; one entry per CDR3 protein. The sample shows 250,000 to 400,000 distinct CDR3 sequences, around 10% of them seen only once. The germline gives CDR1 DFQATT, CDR2 SNEGSKA (reference sequence). This CDR3 is built from 11 residues. V shed 5 bases and J shed 4 bases, with 9 bases lying between them. The clonotype was recovered from a female donor with ankylosing spondylitis or in good health (not recorded which). Sequencing used blood, either unsorted or a sorted T cell fraction (not recorded which). The rearrangement uses TRBV20-1 and TRBJ2-7; D is unclear. DNA for the CDR3: TGCAGTGCTTCGGACGGGTACGAGCAGTACTTC. This encodes CSASDGYEQYF.